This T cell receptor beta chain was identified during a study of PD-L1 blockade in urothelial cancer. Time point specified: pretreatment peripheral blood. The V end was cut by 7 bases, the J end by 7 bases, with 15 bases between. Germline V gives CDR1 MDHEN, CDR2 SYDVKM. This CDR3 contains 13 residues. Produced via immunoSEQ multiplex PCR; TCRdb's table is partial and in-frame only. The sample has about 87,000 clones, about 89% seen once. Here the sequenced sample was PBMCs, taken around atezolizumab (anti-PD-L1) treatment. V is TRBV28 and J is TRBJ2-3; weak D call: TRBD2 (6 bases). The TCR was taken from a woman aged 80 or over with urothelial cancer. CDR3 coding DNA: TGTGCCAGCATCTTGATGGGGGGTAATACGCAGTATTTT. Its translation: CASILMGGNTQYF.